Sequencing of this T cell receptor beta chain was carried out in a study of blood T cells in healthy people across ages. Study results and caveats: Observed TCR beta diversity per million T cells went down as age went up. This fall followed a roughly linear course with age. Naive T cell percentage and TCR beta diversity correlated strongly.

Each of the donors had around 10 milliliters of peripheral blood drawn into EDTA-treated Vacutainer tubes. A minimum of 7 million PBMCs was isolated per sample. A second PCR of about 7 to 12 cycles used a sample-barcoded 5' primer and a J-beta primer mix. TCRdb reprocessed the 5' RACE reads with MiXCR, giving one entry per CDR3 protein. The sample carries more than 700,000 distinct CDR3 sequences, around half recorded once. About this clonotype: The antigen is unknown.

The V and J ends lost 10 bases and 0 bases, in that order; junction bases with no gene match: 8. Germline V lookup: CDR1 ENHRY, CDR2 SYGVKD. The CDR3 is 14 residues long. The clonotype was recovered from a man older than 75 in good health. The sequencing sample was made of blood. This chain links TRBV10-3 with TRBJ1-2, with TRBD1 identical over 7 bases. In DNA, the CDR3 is TGTGCCACCTTCCCGGGACAGACTAACTATGGCTACACCTTC. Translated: CATFPGQTNYGYTF.